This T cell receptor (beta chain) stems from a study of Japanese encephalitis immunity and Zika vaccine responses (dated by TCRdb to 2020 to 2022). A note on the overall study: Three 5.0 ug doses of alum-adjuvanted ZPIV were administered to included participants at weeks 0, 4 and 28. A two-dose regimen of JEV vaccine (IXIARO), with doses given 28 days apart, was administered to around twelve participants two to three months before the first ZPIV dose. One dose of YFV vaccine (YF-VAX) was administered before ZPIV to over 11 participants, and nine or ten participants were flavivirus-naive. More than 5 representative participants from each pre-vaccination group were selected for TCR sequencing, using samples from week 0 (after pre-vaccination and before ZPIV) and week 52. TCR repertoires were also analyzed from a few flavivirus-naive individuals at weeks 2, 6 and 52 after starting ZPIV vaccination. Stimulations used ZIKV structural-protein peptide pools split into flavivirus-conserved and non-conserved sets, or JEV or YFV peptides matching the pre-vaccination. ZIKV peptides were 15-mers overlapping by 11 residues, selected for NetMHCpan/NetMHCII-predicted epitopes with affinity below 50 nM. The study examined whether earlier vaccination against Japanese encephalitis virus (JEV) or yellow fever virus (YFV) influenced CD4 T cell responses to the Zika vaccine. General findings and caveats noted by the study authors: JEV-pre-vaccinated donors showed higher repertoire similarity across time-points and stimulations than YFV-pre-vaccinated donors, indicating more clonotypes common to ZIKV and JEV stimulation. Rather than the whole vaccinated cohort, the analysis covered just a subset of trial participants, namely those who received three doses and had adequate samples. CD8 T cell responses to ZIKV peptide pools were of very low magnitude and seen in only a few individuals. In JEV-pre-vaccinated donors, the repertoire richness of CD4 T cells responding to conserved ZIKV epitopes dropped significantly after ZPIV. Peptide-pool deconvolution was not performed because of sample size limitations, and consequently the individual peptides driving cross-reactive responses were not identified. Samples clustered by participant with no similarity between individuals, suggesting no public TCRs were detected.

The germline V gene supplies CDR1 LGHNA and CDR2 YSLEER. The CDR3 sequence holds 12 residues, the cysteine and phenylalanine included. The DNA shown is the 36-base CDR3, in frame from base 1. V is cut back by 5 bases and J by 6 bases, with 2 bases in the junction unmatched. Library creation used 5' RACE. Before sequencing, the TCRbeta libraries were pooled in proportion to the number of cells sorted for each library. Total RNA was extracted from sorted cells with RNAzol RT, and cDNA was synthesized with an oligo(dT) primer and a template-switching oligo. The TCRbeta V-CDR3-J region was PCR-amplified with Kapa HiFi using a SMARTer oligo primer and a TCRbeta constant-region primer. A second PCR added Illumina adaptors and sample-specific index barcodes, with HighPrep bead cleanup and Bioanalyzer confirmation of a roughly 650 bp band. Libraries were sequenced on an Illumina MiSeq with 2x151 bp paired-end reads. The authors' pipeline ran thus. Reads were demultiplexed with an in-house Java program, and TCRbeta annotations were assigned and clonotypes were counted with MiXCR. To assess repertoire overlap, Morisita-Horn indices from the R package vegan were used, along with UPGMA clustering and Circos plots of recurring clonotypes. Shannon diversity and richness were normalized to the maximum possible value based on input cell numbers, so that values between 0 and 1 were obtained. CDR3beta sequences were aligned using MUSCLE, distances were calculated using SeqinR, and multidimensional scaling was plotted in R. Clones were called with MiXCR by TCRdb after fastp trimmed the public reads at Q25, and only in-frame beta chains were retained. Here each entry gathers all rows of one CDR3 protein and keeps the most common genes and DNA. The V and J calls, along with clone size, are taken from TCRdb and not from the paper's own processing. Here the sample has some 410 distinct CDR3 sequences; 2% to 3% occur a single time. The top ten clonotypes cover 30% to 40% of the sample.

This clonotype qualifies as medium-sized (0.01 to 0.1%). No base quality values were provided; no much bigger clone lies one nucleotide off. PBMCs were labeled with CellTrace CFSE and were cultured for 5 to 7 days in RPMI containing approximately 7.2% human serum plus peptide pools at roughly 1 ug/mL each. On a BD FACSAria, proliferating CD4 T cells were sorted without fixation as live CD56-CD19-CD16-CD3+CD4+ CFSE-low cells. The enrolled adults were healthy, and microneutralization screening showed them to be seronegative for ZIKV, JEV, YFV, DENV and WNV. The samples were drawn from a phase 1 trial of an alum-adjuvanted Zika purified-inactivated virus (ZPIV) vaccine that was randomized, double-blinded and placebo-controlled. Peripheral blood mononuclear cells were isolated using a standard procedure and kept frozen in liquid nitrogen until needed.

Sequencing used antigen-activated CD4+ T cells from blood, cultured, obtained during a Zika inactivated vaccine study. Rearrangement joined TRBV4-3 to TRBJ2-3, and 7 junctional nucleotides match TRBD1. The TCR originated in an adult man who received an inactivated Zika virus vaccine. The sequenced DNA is TGCGCCAGCAGCGAACAGGGGGATACGCAGTATTTT. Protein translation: CASSEQGDTQYF.